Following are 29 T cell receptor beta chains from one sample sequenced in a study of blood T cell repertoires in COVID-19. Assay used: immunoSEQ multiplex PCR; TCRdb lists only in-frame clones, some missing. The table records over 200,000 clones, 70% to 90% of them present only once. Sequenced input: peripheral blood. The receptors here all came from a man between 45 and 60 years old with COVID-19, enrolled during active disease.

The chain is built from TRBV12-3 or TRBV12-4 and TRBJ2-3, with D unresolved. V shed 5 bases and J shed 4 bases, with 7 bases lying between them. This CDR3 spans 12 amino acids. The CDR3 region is CASSEVADTQYF. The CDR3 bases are TGTGCCAGCAGTGAGGTGGCAGATACGCAGTATTTT.

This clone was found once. The CDR3, as DNA: TGTGCCAGCAGTTTTGGGGAGGTCGGAGTATTCACTGAAGCTTTCTTT. It translates to CASSFGEVGVFTEAFF. The rearrangement uses TRBV28 and TRBJ1-1; D gene uncertain. Germline V gene data show CDR1 as MDHEN and CDR2 as SYDVKM. V was shortened by 3 bases and J by 4 bases, with 18 bases between the two germline ends. This CDR3 comprises 16 residues.

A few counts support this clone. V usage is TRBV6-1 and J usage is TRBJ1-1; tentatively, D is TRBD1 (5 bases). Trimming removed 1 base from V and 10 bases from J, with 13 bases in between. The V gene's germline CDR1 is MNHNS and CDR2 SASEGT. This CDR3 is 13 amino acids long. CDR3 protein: CASSEDRLDVAFF. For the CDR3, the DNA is TGTGCCAGCAGTGAAGACAGGCTGGACGTAGCTTTCTTT.

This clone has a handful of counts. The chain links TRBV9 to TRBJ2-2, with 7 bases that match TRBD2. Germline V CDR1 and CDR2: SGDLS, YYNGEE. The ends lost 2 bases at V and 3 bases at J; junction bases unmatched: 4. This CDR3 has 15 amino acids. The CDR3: CASSVAGEDTGELFF. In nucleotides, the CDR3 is TGTGCCAGCAGCGTCGCGGGAGAGGACACCGGGGAGCTGTTTTTT.

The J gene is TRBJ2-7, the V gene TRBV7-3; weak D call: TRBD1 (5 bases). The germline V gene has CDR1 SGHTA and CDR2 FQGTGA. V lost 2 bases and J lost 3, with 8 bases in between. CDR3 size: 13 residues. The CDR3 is CASSLWQGYEQYF. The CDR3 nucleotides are TGTGCCAGCAGCTTATGGCAGGGCTACGAGCAGTACTTC.

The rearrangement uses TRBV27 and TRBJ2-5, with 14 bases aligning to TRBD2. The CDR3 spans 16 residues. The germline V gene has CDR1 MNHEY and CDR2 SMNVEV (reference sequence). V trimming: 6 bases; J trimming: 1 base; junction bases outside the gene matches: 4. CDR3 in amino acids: CASSPGLAGGQETQYF. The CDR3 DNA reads TGTGCCAGCAGCCCCGGACTAGCGGGAGGCCAAGAGACCCAGTACTTC.

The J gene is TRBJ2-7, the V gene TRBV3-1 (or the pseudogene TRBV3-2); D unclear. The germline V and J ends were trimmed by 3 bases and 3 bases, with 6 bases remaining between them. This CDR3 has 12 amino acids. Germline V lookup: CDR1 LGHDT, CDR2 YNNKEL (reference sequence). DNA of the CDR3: TGTGCCAGCAGCCATCTTAACTACGAGCAGTACTTC. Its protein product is CASSHLNYEQYF.

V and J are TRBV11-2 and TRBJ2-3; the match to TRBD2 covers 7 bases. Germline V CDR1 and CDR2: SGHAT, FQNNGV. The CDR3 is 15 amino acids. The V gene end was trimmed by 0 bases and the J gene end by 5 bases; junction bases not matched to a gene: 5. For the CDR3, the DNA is TGTGCCAGCAGCTTAGAGCGGGAGCCTGTAGATACGCAGTATTTT. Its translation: CASSLEREPVDTQYF. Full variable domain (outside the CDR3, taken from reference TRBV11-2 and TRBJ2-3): EAGVAQSPRYKIIEKRQSVAFWCNPISGHATLYWYQQILGQGPKLLIQFQNNGVVDDSQLPKDRFSAERLKGVDSTLKIQPAKLEDSAVYLCASSLEREPVDTQYFGPGTRLTVL.

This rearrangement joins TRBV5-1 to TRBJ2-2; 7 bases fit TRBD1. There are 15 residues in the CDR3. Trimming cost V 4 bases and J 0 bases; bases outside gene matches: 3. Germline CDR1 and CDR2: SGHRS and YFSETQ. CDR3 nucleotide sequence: TGCGCCAGCAGCAAGACAGGGACGAACACCGGGGAGCTGTTTTTT. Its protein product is CASSKTGTNTGELFF. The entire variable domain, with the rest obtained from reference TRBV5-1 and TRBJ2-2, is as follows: KAGVTQTPRYLIKTRGQQVTLSCSPISGHRSVSWYQQTPGQGLQFLFEYFSETQRNKGNFPGRFSGRQFSNSRSEMNVSTLELGDSALYLCASSKTGTNTGELFFGEGSRLTVL.

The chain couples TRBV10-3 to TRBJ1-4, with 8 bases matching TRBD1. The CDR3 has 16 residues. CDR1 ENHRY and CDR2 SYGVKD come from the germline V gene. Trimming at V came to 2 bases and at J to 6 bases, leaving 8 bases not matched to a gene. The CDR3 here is CAISERIQGADEKLFF. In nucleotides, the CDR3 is TGTGCCATCAGTGAGAGGATTCAGGGGGCGGATGAAAAACTGTTTTTT.

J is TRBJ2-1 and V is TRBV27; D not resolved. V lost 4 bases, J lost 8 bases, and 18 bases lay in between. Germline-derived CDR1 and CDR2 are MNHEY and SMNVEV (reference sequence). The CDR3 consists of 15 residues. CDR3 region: CASSYLYGGSYEQFF. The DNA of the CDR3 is TGTGCCAGCAGTTACCTATACGGCGGTTCTTATGAGCAGTTCTTC.

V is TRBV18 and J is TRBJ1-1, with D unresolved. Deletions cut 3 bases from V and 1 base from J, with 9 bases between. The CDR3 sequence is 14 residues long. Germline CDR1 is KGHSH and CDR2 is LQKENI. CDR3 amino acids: CASSPGQANTEAFF. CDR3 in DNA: TGTGCCAGCTCACCCGGCCAGGCGAACACTGAAGCTTTCTTT. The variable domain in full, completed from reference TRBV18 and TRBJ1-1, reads NAGVMQNPRHLVRRRGQEARLRCSPMKGHSHVYWYRQLPEEGLKFMVYLQKENIIDESGMPKERFSAEFPKEGPSILRIQQVVRGDSAAYFCASSPGQANTEAFFGQGTRLTVV.

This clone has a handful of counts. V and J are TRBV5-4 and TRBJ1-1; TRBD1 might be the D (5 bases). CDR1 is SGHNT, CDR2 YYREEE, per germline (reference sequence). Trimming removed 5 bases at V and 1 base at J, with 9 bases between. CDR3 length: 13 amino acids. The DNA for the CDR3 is TGTGCCAGCAGAATAACAGGGAACACTGAAGCTTTCTTT. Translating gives CASRITGNTEAFF.

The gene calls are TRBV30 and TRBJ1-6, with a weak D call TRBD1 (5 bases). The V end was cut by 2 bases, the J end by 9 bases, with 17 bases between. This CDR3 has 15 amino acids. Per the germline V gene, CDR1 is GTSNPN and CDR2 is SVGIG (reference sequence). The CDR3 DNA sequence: TGTGCCTGGAGTCCCCTAGAAGGGGAAGGTTCACCCCTCCACTTT. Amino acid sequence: CAWSPLEGEGSPLHF. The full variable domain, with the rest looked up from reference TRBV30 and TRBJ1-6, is SQTIHQWPATLVQPVGSPLSLECTVEGTSNPNLYWYRQAAGRGLQLLFYSVGIGQISSEVPQNLSASRPQDRQFILSSKKLLLSDSGFYLCAWSPLEGEGSPLHFGNGTRLTVT.

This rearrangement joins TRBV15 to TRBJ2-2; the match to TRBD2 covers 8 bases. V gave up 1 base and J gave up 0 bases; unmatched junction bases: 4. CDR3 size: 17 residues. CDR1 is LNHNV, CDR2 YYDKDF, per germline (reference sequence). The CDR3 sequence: CATSRVGGGTNTGELFF. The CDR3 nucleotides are TGTGCCACCAGCAGAGTTGGCGGGGGGACGAACACCGGGGAGCTGTTTTTT.

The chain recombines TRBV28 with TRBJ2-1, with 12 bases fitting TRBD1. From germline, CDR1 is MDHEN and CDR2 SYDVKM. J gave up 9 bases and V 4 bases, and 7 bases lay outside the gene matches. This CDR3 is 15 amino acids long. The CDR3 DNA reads TGTGCCAGCAGTTCAGGGACAGGGGGCGAGGGTGAGCAGTTCTTC. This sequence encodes CASSSGTGGEGEQFF.

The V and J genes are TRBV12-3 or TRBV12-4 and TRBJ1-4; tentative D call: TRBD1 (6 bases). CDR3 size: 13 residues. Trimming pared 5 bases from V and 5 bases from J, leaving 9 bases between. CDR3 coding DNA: TGTGCCAGCAGTCCCCAGGGGAATGAAAAACTGTTTTTT. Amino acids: CASSPQGNEKLFF.

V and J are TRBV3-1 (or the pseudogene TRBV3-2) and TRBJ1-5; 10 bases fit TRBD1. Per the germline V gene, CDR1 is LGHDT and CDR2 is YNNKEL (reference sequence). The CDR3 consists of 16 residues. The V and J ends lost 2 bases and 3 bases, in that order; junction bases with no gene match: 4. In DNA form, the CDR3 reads TGTGCCAGCAGCCAACGGGACAGGGGCCACAATCAGCCCCAGCATTTT. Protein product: CASSQRDRGHNQPQHF.

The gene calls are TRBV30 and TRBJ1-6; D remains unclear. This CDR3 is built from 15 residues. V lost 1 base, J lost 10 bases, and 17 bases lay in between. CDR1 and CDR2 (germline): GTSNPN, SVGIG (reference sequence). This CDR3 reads CAWSEVRGRGSPLHF. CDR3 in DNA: TGTGCCTGGAGTGAGGTTCGGGGAAGAGGGTCACCCCTCCACTTT.

Written as DNA, the CDR3 is TGTGCCAGCAGTGGGGGACAGGGCTACCGGCGGAACACTGAAGCTTTCTTT. It is translated as CASSGGQGYRRNTEAFF. The chain couples TRBV6-1 to TRBJ1-1; the match to TRBD1 covers 9 bases. With 4 bases clipped from V and 1 base from J, the junction kept 10 bases outside the gene matches. The CDR3 length is 17 residues. Looked up from germline, CDR1 is MNHNS and CDR2 is SASEGT.

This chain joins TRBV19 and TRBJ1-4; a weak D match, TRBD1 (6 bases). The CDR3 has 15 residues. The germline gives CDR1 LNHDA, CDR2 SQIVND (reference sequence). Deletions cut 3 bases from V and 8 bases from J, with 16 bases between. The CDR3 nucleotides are TGTGCCAGTAGTATTGGCACAGGGAAGGGGGAAAAACTGTTTTTT. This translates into CASSIGTGKGEKLFF.

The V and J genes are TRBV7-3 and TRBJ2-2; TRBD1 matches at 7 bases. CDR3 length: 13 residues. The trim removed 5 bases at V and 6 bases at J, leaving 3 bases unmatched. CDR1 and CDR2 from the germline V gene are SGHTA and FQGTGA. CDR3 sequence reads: CASSIQGSGELFF. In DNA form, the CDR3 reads TGTGCCAGCAGCATACAGGGGTCCGGGGAGCTGTTTTTT. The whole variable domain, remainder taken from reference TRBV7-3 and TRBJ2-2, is GAGVSQTPSNKVTEKGKYVELRCDPISGHTALYWYRQSLGQGPEFLIYFQGTGAADDSGLPNDRFFAVRPEGSVSTLKIQRTERGDSAVYLCASSIQGSGELFFGEGSRLTVL.

CDR3 amino acids: CASSWGLAGRTDTQYF. The CDR3 bases are TGTGCCAGCAGTTGGGGACTAGCGGGACGCACAGATACGCAGTATTTT. This sequence joins TRBV27 and TRBJ2-3; 13 bases agree with TRBD2. V dropped 4 bases and J dropped 1; count of bases not matched to a gene: 2. Germline CDR1 MNHEY, CDR2 SMNVEV (reference sequence). This CDR3 is 16 amino acids long.

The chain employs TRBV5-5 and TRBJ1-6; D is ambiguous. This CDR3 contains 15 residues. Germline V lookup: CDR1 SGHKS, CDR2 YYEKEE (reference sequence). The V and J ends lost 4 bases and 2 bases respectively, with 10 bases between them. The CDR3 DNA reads TGTGCCAGCAGCCTTGGGCCCCCCTATAATTCACCCCTCCACTTT. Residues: CASSLGPPYNSPLHF.

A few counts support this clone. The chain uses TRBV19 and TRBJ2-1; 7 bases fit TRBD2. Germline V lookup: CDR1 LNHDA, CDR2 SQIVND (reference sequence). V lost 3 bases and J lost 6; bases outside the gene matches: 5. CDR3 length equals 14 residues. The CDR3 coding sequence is TGTGCCAGTAGTATGGGGGGGTTGAGCAATGAGCAGTTCTTC. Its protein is CASSMGGLSNEQFF.

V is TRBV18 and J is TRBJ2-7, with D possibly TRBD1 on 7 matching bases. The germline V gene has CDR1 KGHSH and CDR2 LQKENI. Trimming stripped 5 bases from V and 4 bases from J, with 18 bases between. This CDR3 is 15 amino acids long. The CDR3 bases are TGTGCCAGCTCAGACCCAGGAGGGGGCAAATACGAGCAGTACTTC. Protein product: CASSDPGGGKYEQYF.

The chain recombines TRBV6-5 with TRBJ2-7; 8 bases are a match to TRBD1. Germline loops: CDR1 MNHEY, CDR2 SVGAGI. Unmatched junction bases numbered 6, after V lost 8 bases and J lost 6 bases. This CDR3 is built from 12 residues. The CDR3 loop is CASAGQGVEQYF. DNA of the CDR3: TGTGCCAGCGCAGGACAGGGAGTCGAGCAGTACTTC.

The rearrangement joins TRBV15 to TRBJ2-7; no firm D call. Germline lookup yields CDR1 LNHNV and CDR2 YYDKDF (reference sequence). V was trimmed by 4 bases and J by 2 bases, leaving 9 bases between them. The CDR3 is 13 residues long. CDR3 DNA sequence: TGTGCCACCAGCACTGGCCAAACCTACGAGCAGTACTTC. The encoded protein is CATSTGQTYEQYF. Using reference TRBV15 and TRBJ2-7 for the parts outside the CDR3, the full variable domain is DAMVIQNPRYQVTQFGKPVTLSCSQTLNHNVMYWYQQKSSQAPKLLFHYYDKDFNNEADTPDNFQSRRPNTSFCFLDIRSPGLGDTAMYLCATSTGQTYEQYFGPGTRLTVT.

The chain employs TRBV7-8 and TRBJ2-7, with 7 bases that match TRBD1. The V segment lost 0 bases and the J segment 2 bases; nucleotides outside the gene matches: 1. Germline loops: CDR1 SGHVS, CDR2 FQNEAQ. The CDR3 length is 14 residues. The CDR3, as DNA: TGTGCCAGCAGCTTAGCCGGACAGGCCTACGAGCAGTACTTC. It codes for CASSLAGQAYEQYF.